This TCR beta chain derives from a study of T cells in tuberculosis. This CDR3 has 16 amino acids. CDR1 is ENHRY and CDR2 is SYGVKD in the germline V gene. V lost 3 bases, J lost 0 bases, and 15 bases lay in between. The protocol was immunoSEQ multiplex PCR, while the TCRdb copy is restricted to in-frame clones and leaves out a portion. Among about 38,000 clones listed, approximately 94% were seen once. Time point of the sample: new active TB diagnosis, blood taken before or within 7 days of starting treatment. On average around 100,000 T cells per donor were immunosequenced. The rearrangement joins TRBV10-3 to TRBJ2-7; D is unclear. This clonotype originated in an adult with tuberculosis. This specimen was PBMCs, taken at tuberculosis diagnosis. CDR3 in DNA: TGTGCCATCAGTGACGCGACAAGACAAAGCTCCTACGAGCAGTACTTC. It codes for CAISDATRQSSYEQYF.